This passage covers 9 T cell receptor beta chains from one sample sequenced in a study of blood T cell repertoires in COVID-19. Some clones are missing from TCRdb's copy, which holds only in-frame ones; the method was immunoSEQ multiplex PCR. The data show approximately 150,000 clones, with about nine tenths seen just once and roughly 4% held by the top ten. The sequenced material came from peripheral blood. These TCRs come from a woman aged 55-69 years who had recovered from COVID-19.

This clone was seen once. This chain links TRBV29-1 with TRBJ1-4; D is unclear. The CDR3 sequence is 11 residues long. The germline gives CDR1 SQVTM, CDR2 ANQGSEA. V lost 7 bases and J lost 2, with 5 bases in between. The CDR3 spells CSAETNEKLFF. CDR3 in DNA: TGCAGCGCCGAGACTAATGAAAAACTGTTTTTT.

This clone was observed a handful of times. The rearrangement uses TRBV5-1 and TRBJ2-1, with 8 bases fitting TRBD1. Per germline, CDR1 SGHRS and CDR2 YFSETQ. This CDR3 region has 16 residues. V lost 0 bases to trimming and J lost 1 base; unmatched junction nucleotides: 3. CDR3 residues: CASSLVGTGSYNEQFF. The CDR3 DNA is TGCGCCAGCAGCTTGGTAGGGACAGGATCCTACAATGAGCAGTTCTTC.

The rearrangement links TRBV11-2 to TRBJ2-7; tentative D call: TRBD2 (6 bases). Germline V CDR1 and CDR2: SGHAT, FQNNGV. The CDR3 length is 14 residues. Trimming took 2 bases from V and 4 from J, leaving 12 bases between them. The CDR3 DNA reads TGTGCCAGCAGCTTAAGCGGAGGGGAGTACGAGCAGTACTTC. It translates to CASSLSGGEYEQYF.

The V and J genes are TRBV18 and TRBJ1-4, with no clear D. Trimming cost V 6 bases and J 2 bases, with 10 bases left between them. CDR1 and CDR2 (germline): KGHSH, LQKENI. This CDR3 contains 14 residues. The CDR3: CASSPLETNEKLFF. CDR3 sequence (DNA): TGTGCCAGCTCCCCTCTGGAGACTAATGAAAAACTGTTTTTT.

The gene calls are TRBV30 and TRBJ2-3; 9 bases line up with TRBD2. This CDR3 is 14 amino acids long. V shed 1 base, J shed 4 bases, and the junction held 3 bases outside the gene matches. Looked up from germline, CDR1 is GTSNPN and CDR2 is SVGIG (reference sequence). CDR3 nucleotides: TGTGCCTGGAGTGACGGGACTAGCTCAGATACGCAGTATTTT. This translates into CAWSDGTSSDTQYF.

The chain carries TRBV5-1 and TRBJ2-7, with 7 bases lining up with TRBD1. This CDR3 region has 13 residues. The V and J ends lost 4 bases and 2 bases, in that order; junction bases with no gene match: 3. Germline V gene data show CDR1 as SGHRS and CDR2 as YFSETQ. CDR3: CASSRGQTYEQYF. In nucleotides, the CDR3 is TGCGCCAGCAGCCGGGGACAGACCTACGAGCAGTACTTC.

The chain couples TRBV10-3 to TRBJ1-3; TRBD1 matches 8 bases. The ends lost 6 bases at V and 4 bases at J; junction bases unmatched: 5. CDR1 is ENHRY and CDR2 is SYGVKD in the germline V gene. The CDR3 has 14 residues. The CDR3, as DNA: TGTGCCATCAGATTGACAGGGGCCGGAAACACCATATATTTT. Its protein product is CAIRLTGAGNTIYF.

This chain joins TRBV28 and TRBJ1-2; a weak D match, TRBD1 (6 bases). V lost 8 bases, J lost 4 bases, and 14 bases lay in between. The CDR3 runs to 13 residues. Germline lookup yields CDR1 MDHEN and CDR2 SYDVKM. CDR3 amino acids: CASYGGRGYGYTF. DNA for the CDR3: TGTGCCAGCTATGGGGGCAGGGGCTATGGCTACACCTTC.

This clone was counted a single time. This sequence joins TRBV4-1 and TRBJ1-5, with D perhaps TRBD1 (5 bases). Germline CDR1 and CDR2: MGHRA and YSYEKL. CDR3 length equals 14 residues. With 3 bases removed from V and 3 bases from J, the gap between germline ends came to 9 bases. Here the CDR3 reads CASSHPGINQPQHF. Written as DNA, the CDR3 is TGCGCCAGCAGCCACCCAGGGATCAATCAGCCCCAGCATTTT.